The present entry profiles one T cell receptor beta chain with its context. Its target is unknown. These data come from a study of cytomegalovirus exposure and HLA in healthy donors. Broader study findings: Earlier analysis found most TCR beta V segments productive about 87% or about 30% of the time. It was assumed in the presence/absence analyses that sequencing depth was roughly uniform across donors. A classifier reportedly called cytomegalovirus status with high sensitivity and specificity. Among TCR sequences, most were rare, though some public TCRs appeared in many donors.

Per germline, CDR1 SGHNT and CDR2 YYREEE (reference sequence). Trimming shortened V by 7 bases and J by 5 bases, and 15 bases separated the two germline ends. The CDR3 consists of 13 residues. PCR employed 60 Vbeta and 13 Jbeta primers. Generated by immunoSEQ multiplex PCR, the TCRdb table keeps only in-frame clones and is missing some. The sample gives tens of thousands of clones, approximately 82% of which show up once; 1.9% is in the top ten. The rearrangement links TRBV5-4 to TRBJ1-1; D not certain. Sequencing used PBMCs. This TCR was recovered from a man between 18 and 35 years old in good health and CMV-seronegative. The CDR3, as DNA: TGTGCCAGCGCCCCGGAGGTGTGGACTGAAGCTTTCTTT. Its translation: CASAPEVWTEAFF.